This TCR beta chain was sequenced for a study of response to subunit inactivated influenza vaccine. TCRdb independently ran MiXCR on the RT-PCR reads; one entry per CDR3 protein. The top ten hold about 12% of the sample, which has approximately 480,000 distinct CDR3 sequences, 10% to 11% seen once. Looked up from germline, CDR1 is MDHEN and CDR2 is SYDVKM. The CDR3 consists of 14 residues. Trimming pared 4 bases from V and 4 bases from J, leaving 13 bases between. Findings and caveats of the study: With each seasonal influenza vaccination, the authors suggested, few new T cells are recruited.

This clonotype was observed at least ten times. Its antigen is currently unknown. The sample was PBMCs from blood, taken roughly 47 days after vaccination. The chain carries TRBV28 and TRBJ2-5; possibly TRBD1 for D (5 bases). This sequence originates from a man between 45 and 60 years old who received an inactivated influenza vaccine. The CDR3 is CASSSVGARETQYF. CDR3 DNA sequence: TGTGCCAGCAGTTCGGTTGGGGCGAGAGAGACCCAGTACTTC.